This TCR beta chain originates from a study of blood T cell repertoires in COVID-19. Study in general: Sites in the United States, Italy and Spain provided acute and convalescent COVID-19 samples.

With 6 bases clipped from V and 4 bases from J, the junction kept 5 bases outside the gene matches. This CDR3 comprises 13 residues. Germline loops: CDR1 SGHTA, CDR2 FQGTGA. Those enrolled, adults aged 18 to 89 years, came from under 25 US areas. Original data processing: Estimation of nucleated cell counts relied on the amplification of reference gene primers. Measured with immunoSEQ multiplex PCR; TCRdb has only the in-frame clones, and not every one. Clonal size and the V and J genes are those of that table, whereas D and trimming came from the DNA. The data hold 150,000 to 200,000 clones, with 85% to 90% observed a single time.

Sequenced material: PBMCs or T cells enriched from blood (not recorded which). The chain carries TRBV7-3 and TRBJ2-5, with 7 nucleotides matching TRBD2. This receptor was identified in a woman in her thirties or forties with acute COVID-19. As DNA, the CDR3 is TGTGCCAGCAGTCGGGGGGACGGAGAGACCCAGTACTTC. Translated, it gives CASSRGDGETQYF.